This T cell receptor beta chain appears in the sequencing data of a study of Graves' ophthalmopathy and Graves' hyperthyroidism. Overall study context: No treatment had been given when peripheral blood was collected at initial diagnosis. Study conclusions and caveats: Blood samples also showed most expanded thyroid clonotypes exceeding 0.001 frequency. Its predictions of ophthalmopathy progression gave the model over 65% sensitivity and 72.22% specificity.

RNA transcripts served as template for amplifying TCR beta CDR3 sequences. The library came from an HTBI-primed first-round RT-PCR and a second-round multiplex PCR. TCRdb analysed the multiplex PCR reads with MiXCR anew, one entry per CDR3 protein. The sample lists about 620,000 distinct CDR3 sequences, about a fifth occurring once. This CDR3 contains 13 residues. Trimming pared 8 bases from V and 7 bases from J, leaving 17 bases between. CDR1 is MDHEN, CDR2 SYDVKM, per germline. Points on this clonotype: Its antigen is currently unknown. A much larger clone differs from this one at a single base, so this may be a read error.

The TCR originated in a woman aged 18 to 35 with stable Graves' hyperthyroidism. Some clones in this sample may be carry-over from other donors' samples. Sequences were obtained from peripheral blood. The genes are TRBV28 and TRBJ2-5; tentative D call: TRBD1 (6 bases). This CDR3 is CASGGQLGVTQYF. In DNA form, the CDR3 reads TGTGCCAGCGGTGGACAGTTAGGGGTGACCCAGTACTTC.